Presented here are 10 T cell receptor beta chains from one specimen sequenced in a study of cytomegalovirus exposure and HLA in healthy donors. Vbeta (60) and Jbeta (13) primers were used in the PCR. Using immunoSEQ multiplex PCR, the repertoire was profiled, and TCRdb retains in-frame clones only, with some absent. Among 95,000 to 110,000 clones listed, approximately 80% were seen once. Sequencing was carried out using PBMCs. The origin of the receptors is a male donor in good health and CMV-seronegative.

The gene calls are TRBV28 and TRBJ1-5, with TRBD1 as a possible D gene (6 bases). Germline CDR1 and CDR2: MDHEN and SYDVKM. Trimming removed 7 bases at V and 4 bases at J, with 11 bases between. The CDR3 loop spans 13 amino acids. The CDR3: CASIGRGNQPQHF. CDR3 coding DNA: TGTGCCAGCATCGGCAGGGGTAATCAGCCCCAGCATTTT.

The V call is TRBV27, the J call TRBJ2-5, with 9 bases aligning to TRBD2. The CDR3 contains 16 residues. The J segment lost 1 base and the V segment lost 2 bases, leaving 5 bases of the junction unmatched. CDR1 is MNHEY, CDR2 SMNVEV, per germline (reference sequence). CDR3 DNA: TGTGCCAGCAGTTTAAGGGGAGCGGGGGGCCAAGAGACCCAGTACTTC. Amino acid sequence: CASSLRGAGGQETQYF.

The chain carries TRBV29-1 and TRBJ2-5, with 11 bases aligning to TRBD1. The end of the DNA aligns better with TRBJ2-7, so the J call may be wrong. CDR1 and CDR2 from the germline V gene are SQVTM and ANQGSEA. This CDR3 has 15 residues. DNA for the CDR3: TGCAGCGTTTTCTCTGGGTGGGACAGGGGGTACGAGCAGTACTTC. This codes for CSVFSGWDRGYEQYF.

The chain joins TRBV7-2 to TRBJ2-1; 8 positions match TRBD1. The V gene end was trimmed by 0 bases and the J gene end by 6 bases; junction bases not matched to a gene: 19. The CDR3 contains 20 residues. Per the germline V gene, CDR1 is SGHTA and CDR2 is FQGNSA. The CDR3 reads CASSLADSGQGGFQSNEQFF. The CDR3 nucleotides are TGTGCCAGCAGCTTAGCGGACTCAGGACAGGGTGGGTTCCAGAGCAATGAGCAGTTCTTC.

The chain uses TRBV6-4 and TRBJ2-2; TRBD2 is a possible D gene (6 bases). The CDR3 covers 16 residues. Trimming shortened V by 6 bases and J by 1 base, and 15 bases separated the two germline ends. Germline V gives CDR1 MRHNA, CDR2 SNTAGT. The CDR3 DNA reads as TGTGCCAGCAGCCCTTACGGGCGGGAGAACACCGGGGAGCTGTTTTTT. It codes for CASSPYGRENTGELFF.

This chain joins TRBV27 and TRBJ1-5; TRBD1 matches at 11 bases. Germline V lookup: CDR1 MNHEY, CDR2 SMNVEV (reference sequence). This CDR3 is built from 15 residues. Unmatched junction bases numbered 9, after V lost 9 bases and J lost 5 bases. CDR3 region: CASQAGTGGHQPQHF. As DNA, the CDR3 is TGTGCCAGTCAAGCCGGGACAGGGGGTCATCAGCCCCAGCATTTT.

The chain couples TRBV5-1 to TRBJ2-7, with TRBD1 identical over 7 bases. Germline values: CDR1 SGHRS, CDR2 YFSETQ. J lost 4 bases, V lost 0 bases, and 4 bases had no gene match. The CDR3 totals 14 residues. CDR3 in amino acids: CASSLGGGGYEQYF. CDR3 bases: TGCGCCAGCAGCTTGGGAGGGGGCGGGTACGAGCAGTACTTC. The variable domain in full, completed from reference TRBV5-1 and TRBJ2-7, reads KAGVTQTPRYLIKTRGQQVTLSCSPISGHRSVSWYQQTPGQGLQFLFEYFSETQRNKGNFPGRFSGRQFSNSRSEMNVSTLELGDSALYLCASSLGGGGYEQYFGPGTRLTVT.

The chain links TRBV18 to TRBJ2-2; 9 nucleotides line up with TRBD1. Germline assignment: CDR1 KGHSH and CDR2 LQKENI. The CDR3 length is 16 residues. V shed 0 bases, J shed 4 bases, and the junction held 3 bases outside the gene matches. CDR3: CASSPPGTGSTGELFF. CDR3 coding DNA: TGTGCCAGCTCACCACCCGGGACAGGGTCCACCGGGGAGCTGTTTTTT.

This clone has a single count. The chain is built from TRBV18 and TRBJ2-7; TRBD2 matches 8 bases. After removal of 6 bases from V and 0 bases from J, the junction contained 4 bases not matched to a gene. From germline, CDR1 is KGHSH and CDR2 LQKENI. This CDR3 is 14 amino acids long. The CDR3 loop is CASSGGRPSYEQYF. The CDR3 DNA reads as TGTGCCAGCTCGGGCGGGAGGCCCTCCTACGAGCAGTACTTC. Based on the CDR3 plus reference TRBV18 and TRBJ2-7, the full variable domain is NAGVMQNPRHLVRRRGQEARLRCSPMKGHSHVYWYRQLPEEGLKFMVYLQKENIIDESGMPKERFSAEFPKEGPSILRIQQVVRGDSAAYFCASSGGRPSYEQYFGPGTRLTVT.

This clone came up a few times. This chain joins TRBV6-4 and TRBJ1-2; TRBD1 might be the D (5 bases). Germline V gene lookup returns CDR1 MRHNA and CDR2 SNTAGT. CDR3 size: 13 residues. With 6 bases removed from V and 2 bases from J, the gap between germline ends came to 10 bases. CDR3 in DNA: TGTGCCAGCAGACGCGACAGAAACTATGGCTACACCTTC. It is translated as CASRRDRNYGYTF.